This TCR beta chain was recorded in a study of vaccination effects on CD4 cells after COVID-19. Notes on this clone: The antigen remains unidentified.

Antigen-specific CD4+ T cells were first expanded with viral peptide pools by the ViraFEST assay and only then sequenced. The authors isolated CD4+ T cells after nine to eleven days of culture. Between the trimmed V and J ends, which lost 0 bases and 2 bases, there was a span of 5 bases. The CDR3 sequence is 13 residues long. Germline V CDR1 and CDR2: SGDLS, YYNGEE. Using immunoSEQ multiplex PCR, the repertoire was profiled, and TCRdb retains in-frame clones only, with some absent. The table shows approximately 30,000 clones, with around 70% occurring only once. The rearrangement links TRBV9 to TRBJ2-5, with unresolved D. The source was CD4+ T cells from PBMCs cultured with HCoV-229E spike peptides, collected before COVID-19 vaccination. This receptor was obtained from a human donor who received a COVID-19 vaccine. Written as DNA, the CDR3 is TGTGCCAGCAGCGTAGAACAGCAAGAGACCCAGTACTTC. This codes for CASSVEQQETQYF.